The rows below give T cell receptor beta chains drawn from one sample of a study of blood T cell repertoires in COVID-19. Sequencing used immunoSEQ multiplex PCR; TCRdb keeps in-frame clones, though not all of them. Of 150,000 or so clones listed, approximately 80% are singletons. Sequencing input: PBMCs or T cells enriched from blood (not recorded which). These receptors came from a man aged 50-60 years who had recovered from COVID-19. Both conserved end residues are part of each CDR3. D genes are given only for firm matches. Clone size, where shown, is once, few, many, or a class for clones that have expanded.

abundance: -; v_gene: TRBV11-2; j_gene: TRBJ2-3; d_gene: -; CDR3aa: CASSLDRVTDTQYF; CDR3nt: TGTGCCAGCAGCTTAGACAGGGTAACAGATACGCAGTATTTT
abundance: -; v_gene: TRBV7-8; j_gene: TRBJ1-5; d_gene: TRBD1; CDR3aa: CASSLARDSYNQPQHF; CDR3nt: TGTGCCAGCAGCTTAGCTCGGGACAGCTACAATCAGCCCCAGCATTTT
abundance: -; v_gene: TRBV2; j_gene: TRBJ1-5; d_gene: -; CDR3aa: CASSRYNQPQHF; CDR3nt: TGTGCCAGCAGTCGGTACAATCAGCCCCAGCATTTT
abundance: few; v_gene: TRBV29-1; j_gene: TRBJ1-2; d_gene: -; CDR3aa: CSVGQGLANYGYTF; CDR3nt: TGCAGCGTTGGCCAGGGGTTAGCTAACTATGGCTACACCTTC
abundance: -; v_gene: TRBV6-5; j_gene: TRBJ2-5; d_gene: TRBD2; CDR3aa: CASKLGLAGEETQYF; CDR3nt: TGTGCCAGCAAACTAGGGCTAGCGGGGGAAGAGACCCAGTACTTC
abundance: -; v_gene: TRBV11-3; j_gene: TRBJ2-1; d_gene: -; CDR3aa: CASSLLRETRKNEQFF; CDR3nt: TGTGCCAGCAGCTTACTTCGAGAGACTAGGAAGAATGAGCAGTTCTTC
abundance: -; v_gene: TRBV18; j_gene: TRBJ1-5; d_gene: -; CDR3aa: CASSPLRTGTGNQPQHF; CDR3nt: TGTGCCAGCTCACCCCTCCGAACAGGTACGGGCAATCAGCCCCAGCATTTT
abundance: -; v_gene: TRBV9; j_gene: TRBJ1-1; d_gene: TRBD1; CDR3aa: CASSVGDRVNTEAFF; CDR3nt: TGTGCCAGCAGCGTTGGGGACAGGGTGAACACTGAAGCTTTCTTT
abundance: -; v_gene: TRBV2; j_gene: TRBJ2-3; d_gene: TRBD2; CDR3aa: CASSEIRLAEDTQYF; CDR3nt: TGTGCCAGCAGTGAAATCCGACTAGCGGAAGATACGCAGTATTTT
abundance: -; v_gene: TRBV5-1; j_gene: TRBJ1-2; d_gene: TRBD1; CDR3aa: CASSLALSRDSFYTF; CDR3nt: TGCGCCAGCAGCTTGGCCCTTTCTCGGGACAGCTTCTACACCTTC
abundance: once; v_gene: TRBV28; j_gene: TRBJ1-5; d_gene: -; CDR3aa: CASRDPGGSQPQHF; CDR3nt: TGTGCCAGCAGGGACCCGGGAGGAAGTCAGCCCCAGCATTTT
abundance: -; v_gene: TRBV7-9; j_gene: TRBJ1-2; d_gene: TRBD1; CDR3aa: CASSSDRAVSYGYTF; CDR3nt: TGTGCCAGCAGCTCGGACAGGGCGGTGAGCTATGGCTACACCTTC
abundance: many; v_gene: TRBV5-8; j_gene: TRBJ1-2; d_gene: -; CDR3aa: CASSLAGREADGYTF; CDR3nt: TGTGCCAGCAGCTTGGCAGGCAGGGAGGCCGATGGCTACACCTTC
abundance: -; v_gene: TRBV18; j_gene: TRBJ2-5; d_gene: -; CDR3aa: CASSPQGKTQYF; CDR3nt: TGTGCCAGCTCACCTCAGGGGAAGACCCAGTACTTC
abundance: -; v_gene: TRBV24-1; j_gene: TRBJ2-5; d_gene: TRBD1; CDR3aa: CATKLTPFGTEQETQYF; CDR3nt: TGTGCCACCAAGCTCACCCCCTTTGGGACAGAACAAGAGACCCAGTACTTC
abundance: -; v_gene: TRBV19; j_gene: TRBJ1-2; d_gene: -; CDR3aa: CATNQDRRTYVGGYTF; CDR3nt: TGTGCCACCAACCAAGACAGGCGGACCTATGTGGGTGGCTACACCTTC
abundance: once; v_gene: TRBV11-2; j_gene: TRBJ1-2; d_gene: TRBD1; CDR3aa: CASRHHGQGTFNYGYTF; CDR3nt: TGTGCCAGCAGACATCATGGACAGGGAACTTTTAACTATGGCTACACCTTC
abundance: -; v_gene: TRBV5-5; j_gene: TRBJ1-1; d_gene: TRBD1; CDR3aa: CASSILRGPDTEAFF; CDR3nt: TGTGCCAGCAGCATCCTCAGGGGGCCGGACACTGAAGCTTTCTTT
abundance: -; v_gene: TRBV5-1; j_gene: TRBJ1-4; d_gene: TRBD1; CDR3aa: CASSSSGGTEKLFF; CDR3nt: TGCGCCAGCAGCTCGTCAGGGGGAACTGAAAAACTGTTTTTT
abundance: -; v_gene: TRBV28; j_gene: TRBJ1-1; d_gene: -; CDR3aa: CASTRGVRYTEAFF; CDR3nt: TGTGCCAGCACTCGGGGGGTCAGATACACTGAAGCTTTCTTT
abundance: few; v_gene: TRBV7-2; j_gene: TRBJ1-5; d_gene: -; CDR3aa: CASSPWGGVGQPQHF; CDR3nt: TGTGCCAGCAGCCCCTGGGGGGGGGTCGGTCAGCCCCAGCATTTT
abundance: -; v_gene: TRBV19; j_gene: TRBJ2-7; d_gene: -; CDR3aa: CASSVSTGILYEQYF; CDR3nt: TGTGCCAGTAGCGTCTCAACAGGAATTCTCTACGAGCAGTACTTC
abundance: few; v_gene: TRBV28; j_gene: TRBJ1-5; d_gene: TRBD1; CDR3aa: CASSQTAGTGVQPQHF; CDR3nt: TGTGCCAGCAGCCAAACTGCCGGGACAGGCGTTCAGCCCCAGCATTTT
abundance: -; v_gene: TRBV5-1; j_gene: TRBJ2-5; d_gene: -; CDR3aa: CASSPGVVETQYF; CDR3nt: TGCGCCAGCAGCCCCGGGGTGGTGGAGACCCAGTACTTC
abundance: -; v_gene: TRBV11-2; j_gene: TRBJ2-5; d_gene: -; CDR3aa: CASRTDTQETQYF; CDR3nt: TGTGCCAGCAGAACGGACACCCAAGAGACCCAGTACTTC
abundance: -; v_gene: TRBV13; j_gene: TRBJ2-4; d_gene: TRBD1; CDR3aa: CASSRTGTKNIQYF; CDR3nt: TGTGCCAGCAGCCGGACAGGGACCAAAAACATTCAGTACTTC
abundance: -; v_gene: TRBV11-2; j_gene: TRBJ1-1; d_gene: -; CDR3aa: CASSLAPTFGGEAFF; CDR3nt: TGTGCCAGCAGCTTAGCGCCGACTTTTGGCGGTGAAGCTTTCTTT
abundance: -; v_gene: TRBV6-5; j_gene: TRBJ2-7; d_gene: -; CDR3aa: CASSGSAYEQYF; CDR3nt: TGTGCCAGCTCCGGGTCGGCATACGAGCAGTACTTC
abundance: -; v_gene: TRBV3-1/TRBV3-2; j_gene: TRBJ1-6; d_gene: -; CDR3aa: CASSQGQGGSPLHF; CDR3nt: TGTGCCAGCAGCCAAGGGCAGGGAGGCTCACCCCTCCACTTT
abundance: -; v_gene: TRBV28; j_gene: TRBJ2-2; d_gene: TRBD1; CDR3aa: CASSPSGTGNTGELFF; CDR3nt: TGTGCCAGCAGTCCGTCCGGGACAGGAAACACCGGGGAGCTGTTTTTT
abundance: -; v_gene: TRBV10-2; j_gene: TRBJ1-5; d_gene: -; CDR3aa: CASSELSGRNQPQHF; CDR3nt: TGCGCCAGCAGTGAGCTATCCGGGAGGAATCAGCCCCAGCATTTT
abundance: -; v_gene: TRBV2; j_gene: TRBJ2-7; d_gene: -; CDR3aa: CASRVDSYEQYF; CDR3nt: TGTGCCAGCAGAGTAGACAGCTACGAGCAGTACTTC
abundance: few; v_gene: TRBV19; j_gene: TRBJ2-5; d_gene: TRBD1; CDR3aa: CASSSTRQGQTQYF; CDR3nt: TGTGCCTCCAGTAGTACCCGACAGGGGCAGACCCAGTACTTC
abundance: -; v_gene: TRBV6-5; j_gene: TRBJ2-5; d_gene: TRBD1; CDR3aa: CASSYGTGGEETQYF; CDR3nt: TGTGCCAGCAGTTACGGGACAGGGGGCGAAGAGACCCAGTACTTC
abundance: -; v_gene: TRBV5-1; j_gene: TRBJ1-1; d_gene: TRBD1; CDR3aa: CASPTGARNTEAFF; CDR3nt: TGCGCCAGCCCCACAGGGGCGAGAAACACTGAAGCTTTCTTT
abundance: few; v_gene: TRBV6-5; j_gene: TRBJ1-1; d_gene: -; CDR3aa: CASRDRNTEAFF; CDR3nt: TGTGCCAGCAGAGACAGAAACACTGAAGCTTTCTTT
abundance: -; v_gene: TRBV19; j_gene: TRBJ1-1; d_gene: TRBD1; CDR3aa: CASQDRADTEAFF; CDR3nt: TGTGCCAGTCAGGACAGGGCGGACACTGAAGCTTTCTTT
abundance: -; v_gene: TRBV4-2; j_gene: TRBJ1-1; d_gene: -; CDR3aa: CASSQDMGGRSTEAFF; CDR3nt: TGTGCCAGCAGCCAAGATATGGGGGGAAGAAGCACTGAAGCTTTCTTT
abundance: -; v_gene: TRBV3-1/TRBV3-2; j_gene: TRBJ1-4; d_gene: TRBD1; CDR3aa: CASSSDRGGSEKLFF; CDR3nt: TGTGCCAGCAGCTCTGACAGGGGAGGGAGTGAAAAACTGTTTTTT
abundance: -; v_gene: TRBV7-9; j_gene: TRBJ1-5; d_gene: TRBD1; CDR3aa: CASSWAAGGSNQPQHF; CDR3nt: TGTGCCAGCAGCTGGGCGGCAGGGGGTAGCAATCAGCCCCAGCATTTT
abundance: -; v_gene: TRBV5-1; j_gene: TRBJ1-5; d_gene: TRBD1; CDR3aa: CASSFTGDVNQPQHF; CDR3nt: TGCGCCAGCAGCTTTACAGGGGACGTAAATCAGCCCCAGCATTTT
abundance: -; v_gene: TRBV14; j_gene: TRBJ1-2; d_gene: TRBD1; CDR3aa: CASSQAWTGGENYGYTF; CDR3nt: TGTGCCAGCAGCCAGGCTTGGACAGGGGGCGAGAACTATGGCTACACCTTC
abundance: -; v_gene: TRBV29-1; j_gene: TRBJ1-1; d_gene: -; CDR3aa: CSVVDRRTEAFF; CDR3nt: TGCAGCGTTGTAGACAGGAGGACTGAAGCTTTCTTT
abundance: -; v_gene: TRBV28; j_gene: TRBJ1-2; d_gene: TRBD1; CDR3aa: CASRTGTGGRNYGYTF; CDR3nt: TGTGCCAGCAGAACCGGGACAGGGGGTCGAAACTATGGCTACACCTTC
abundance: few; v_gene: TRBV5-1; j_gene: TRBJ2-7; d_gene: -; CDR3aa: CASSFRGDYEQYF; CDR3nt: TGCGCCAGCAGCTTCAGGGGAGACTACGAGCAGTACTTC
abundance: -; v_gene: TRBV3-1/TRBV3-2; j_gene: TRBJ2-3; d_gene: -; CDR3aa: CASSQGGFIDTQYF; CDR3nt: TGTGCCAGCAGCCAAGGAGGGTTCATAGATACGCAGTATTTT
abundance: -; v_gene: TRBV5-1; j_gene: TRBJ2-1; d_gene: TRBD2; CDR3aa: CASSTSGGDSYNEQFF; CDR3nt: TGCGCCAGCAGCACTAGCGGGGGTGACTCCTACAATGAGCAGTTCTTC
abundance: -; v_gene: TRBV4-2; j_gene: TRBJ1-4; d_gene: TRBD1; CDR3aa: CASSQDFSGQGREKLFF; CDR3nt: TGTGCCAGCAGCCAAGATTTTTCGGGACAGGGTCGAGAAAAACTGTTTTTT
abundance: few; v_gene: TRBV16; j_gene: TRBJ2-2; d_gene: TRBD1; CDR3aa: CASSLGQEPTGELFF; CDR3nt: TGTGCCAGCAGCCTGGGACAGGAGCCCACCGGGGAGCTGTTTTTT
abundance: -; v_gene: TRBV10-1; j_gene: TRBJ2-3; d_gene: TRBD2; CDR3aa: CASSESIRGGTDTQYF; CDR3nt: TGCGCCAGCAGTGAGTCGATTCGGGGGGGCACAGATACGCAGTATTTT
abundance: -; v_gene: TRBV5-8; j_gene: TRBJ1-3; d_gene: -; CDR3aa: CASSFEGHTIYF; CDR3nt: TGTGCCAGCAGCTTTGAGGGTCACACCATATATTTT
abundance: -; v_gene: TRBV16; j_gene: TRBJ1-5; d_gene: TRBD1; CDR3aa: CASSHPTGAVNQPQHF; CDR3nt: TGTGCCAGCAGCCACCCAACAGGGGCGGTCAATCAGCCCCAGCATTTT
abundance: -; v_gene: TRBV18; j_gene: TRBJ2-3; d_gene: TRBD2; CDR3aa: CASSPPLAGSGADTQYF; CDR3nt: TGTGCCAGCTCACCACCCTTAGCGGGGTCAGGGGCAGATACGCAGTATTTT
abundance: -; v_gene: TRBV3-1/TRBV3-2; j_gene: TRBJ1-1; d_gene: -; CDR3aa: CASSIQGRGTEAFF; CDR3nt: TGTGCCAGCAGTATCCAGGGGCGCGGCACTGAAGCTTTCTTT
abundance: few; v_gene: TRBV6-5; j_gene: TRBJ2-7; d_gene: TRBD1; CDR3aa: CASRAGQGAREQYF; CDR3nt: TGTGCCAGCAGAGCAGGACAGGGGGCGCGAGAGCAGTACTTC
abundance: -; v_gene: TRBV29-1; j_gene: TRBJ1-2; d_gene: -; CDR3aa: CSVEEGGYGYTF; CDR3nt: TGCAGCGTGGAGGAAGGAGGGTATGGCTACACCTTC
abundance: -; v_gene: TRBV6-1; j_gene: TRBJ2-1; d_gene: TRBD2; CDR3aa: CASSESRGGGEQFF; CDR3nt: TGTGCCAGCAGTGAATCGCGGGGCGGGGGTGAGCAGTTCTTC
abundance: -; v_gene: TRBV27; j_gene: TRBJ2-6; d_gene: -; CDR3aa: CASSLSRSSGANVLTF; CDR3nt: TGTGCCAGCAGTTTATCCAGGTCCTCTGGGGCCAACGTCCTGACTTTC
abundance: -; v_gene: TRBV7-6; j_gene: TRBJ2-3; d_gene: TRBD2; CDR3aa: CASSLGTGGLTDTQYF; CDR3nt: TGTGCCAGCAGCTTAGGGACGGGGGGACTGACAGATACGCAGTATTTT